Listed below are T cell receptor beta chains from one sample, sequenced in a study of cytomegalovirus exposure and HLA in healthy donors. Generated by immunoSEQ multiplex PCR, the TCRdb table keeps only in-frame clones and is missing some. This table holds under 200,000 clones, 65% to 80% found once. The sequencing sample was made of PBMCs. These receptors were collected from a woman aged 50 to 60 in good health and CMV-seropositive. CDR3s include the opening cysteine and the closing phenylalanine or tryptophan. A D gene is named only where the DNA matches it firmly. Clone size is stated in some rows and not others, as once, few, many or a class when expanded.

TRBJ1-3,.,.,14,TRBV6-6,TGTGCCAGCAGTCCACCGGGGGCTGGAAACACCATATATTTT,CASSPPGAGNTIYF
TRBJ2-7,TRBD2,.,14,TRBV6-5,TGTGCCACCCAAGGATGGGGGGGGGATTACGAGCAGTACTTC,CATQGWGGDYEQYF
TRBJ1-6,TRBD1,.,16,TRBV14,TGTGCCAGCAGCCTCCGCCTAAGGGGGCAGGATTCACCCCTCCACTTT,CASSLRLRGQDSPLHF
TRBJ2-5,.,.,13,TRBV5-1,TGCGCCAGCAGCCTGGGTAGCCAAGAGACCCAGTACTTC,CASSLGSQETQYF
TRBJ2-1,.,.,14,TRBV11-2,TGTGCCAGCAGCTTAGCCCTACTAGGTAATGAGCAGTTCTTC,CASSLALLGNEQFF
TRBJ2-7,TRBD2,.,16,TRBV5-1,TGCGCCAGCAGCTTTTCTCAGCGGGGGGCCTCCTACGAGCAGTACTTC,CASSFSQRGASYEQYF
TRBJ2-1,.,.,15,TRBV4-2,TGTGCCAGCAGCCAAGATACGGGCAGGGTTAATGAGCAGTTCTTC,CASSQDTGRVNEQFF
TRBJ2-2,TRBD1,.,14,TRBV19,TGTGCCAGTAGTATAGCGACAGGGTCCGGGGAGCTGTTTTTT,CASSIATGSGELFF
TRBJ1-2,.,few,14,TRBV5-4,TGTGCCAGCAGCTTGGGCCAGGAACACTATGGCTACACCTTC,CASSLGQEHYGYTF
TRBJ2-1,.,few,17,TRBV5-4,TGTGCCAGCAGCTTCAACCCCGCCCGCGGGGTCAACAATGAGCAGTTCTTC,CASSFNPARGVNNEQFF
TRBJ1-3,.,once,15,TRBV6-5,TGTGCCAGCAGTTTCGGCAGGGGCGCTGGAAACACCATATATTTT,CASSFGRGAGNTIYF
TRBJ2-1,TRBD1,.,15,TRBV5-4,TGTGCCAGCAGCCGTCCGGACAGGATCTACAATGAGCAGTTCTTC,CASSRPDRIYNEQFF
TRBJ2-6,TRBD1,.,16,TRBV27,TGTGCCAGCAGTTTCCAGGGGGCGGCTGGGGCCAACGTCCTGACTTTC,CASSFQGAAGANVLTF
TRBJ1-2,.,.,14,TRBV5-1,TGCGCCAGCAGCTTGACGGGACAAGCCGGCGGCTACACCTTC,CASSLTGQAGGYTF
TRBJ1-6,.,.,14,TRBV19,TGTGCCAGTAGTATAGCTCAGGGCACTTTAATCCTCCACTTT,CASSIAQGTLILHF